These 10 T cell receptor beta chains were sequenced from one sample in a study of patients and donors after allogeneic stem cell transplantation. A single record per CDR3 protein comes from TCRdb applying MiXCR to the RT-PCR reads. There are roughly 940,000 distinct CDR3 sequences in the sample; roughly 18% occur only once, and 5% to 6.5% lies in the top ten. Sequenced sample: blood, either unsorted or a sorted T cell fraction (not recorded which). Every receptor here comes from a human donor who was either an allogeneic HSCT recipient or a stem cell or donor lymphocyte infusion donor (not recorded which). It is not recorded whose cells these are; they may come from a transplant donor.

The chain couples TRBV11-1 to TRBJ2-1; no clear D gene. The CDR3 sequence is 19 residues long. The V end lost 2 bases, the J end lost 0 bases, and 20 bases lay between the germline ends. Germline values: CDR1 SGHAT, CDR2 FQDESV (reference sequence). CDR3 nucleotides: TGTGCCAGCAGCTTACTCTTCACGGGCCACTGGAGCTCCTACAATGAGCAGTTCTTC. It encodes CASSLLFTGHWSSYNEQFF.

This clonotype was seen more than once but under ten times. V usage is TRBV6-1 and J usage is TRBJ1-1; 9 positions match TRBD1. Germline CDR1 is MNHNS and CDR2 is SASEGT. The CDR3 contains 14 residues. With V trimmed by 0 bases and J by 5 bases, 1 base remained unmatched. CDR3 nucleotides: TGTGCCAGCAGTGAAGCGGGGACAGGGACTGAAGCTTTCTTT. Encoded protein: CASSEAGTGTEAFF.

The V gene is TRBV20-1, the J gene TRBJ2-7, with D perhaps TRBD1 or TRBD2 (5 bases each). V lost 2 bases and J 2 bases, leaving 13 bases between the germline ends. Germline V gives CDR1 DFQATT, CDR2 SNEGSKA (reference sequence). The CDR3 contains 14 residues. As DNA, the CDR3 is TGCAGTGCTAGACCATTTGAGGGGACCTACGAGCAGTACTTC. Protein: CSARPFEGTYEQYF.

This clonotype has a handful of counts. The CDR3 region is CASSPARRAVSYEQYF. The CDR3 DNA sequence: TGTGCCAGCAGTCCCGCCCGGCGGGCGGTCTCCTACGAGCAGTACTTC. This chain uses TRBV12-3 or TRBV12-4 with TRBJ2-7; the D gene is possibly TRBD2 (5 bases). This CDR3 comprises 16 residues. The ends were cut back, 5 bases at V and 0 bases at J, with 17 bases in the middle.

This clonotype was counted between two and nine times. The V call is TRBV7-9, the J call TRBJ2-5; D is perhaps TRBD1 (6 bases). The CDR3 loop spans 14 amino acids. V was clipped by 1 base and J by 5 bases, with 11 bases between them. Looked up from germline, CDR1 is SEHNR and CDR2 is FQNEAQ (reference sequence). Here the CDR3 DNA reads TGTGCCAGCAGCTTAGGTCACCAGGGGGAGACCCAGTACTTC. Amino acid sequence: CASSLGHQGETQYF. The full variable domain, in which reference TRBV7-9 and TRBJ2-5 provide the parts outside the CDR3, is DTGVSQNPRHKITKRGQNVTFRCDPISEHNRLYWYRQTLGQGPEFLTYFQNEAQLEKSRLLSDRFSAERPKGSFSTLEIQRTEQGDSAMYLCASSLGHQGETQYFGPGTRLLVL.

This clonotype has a handful of counts. This sequence joins TRBV6-5 and TRBJ2-2; D gene uncertain. The V end was cut by 2 bases, the J end by 7 bases, with 5 bases between. Looked up from germline, CDR1 is MNHEY and CDR2 is SVGAGI. The CDR3 sequence is 12 residues long. The DNA of the CDR3 is TGTGCCAGCAGTTACAGACTCGGGGAGCTGTTTTTT. It codes for CASSYRLGELFF.

The chain carries TRBV5-1 and TRBJ2-6, with D possibly TRBD1 on 5 matching bases. Germline V lookup: CDR1 SGHRS, CDR2 YFSETQ. This CDR3 is 14 amino acids long. Deletions cut 7 bases from V and 8 bases from J, with 16 bases between. This CDR3 is CASGPQVGPNVLTF. The CDR3 nucleotides are TGCGCCAGCGGTCCACAAGTGGGGCCCAACGTCCTGACTTTC.

This clonotype was observed a handful of times. The genes are TRBV29-1 and TRBJ2-7; 7 bases agree with TRBD2. The V segment lost 7 bases and the J segment 6 bases; nucleotides outside the gene matches: 12. Germline V lookup: CDR1 SQVTM, CDR2 ANQGSEA. This CDR3 is 13 amino acids long. The CDR3 nucleotides are TGCAGCGGGGGGGGGTCTGCTCTAGGCGAGCAGTACTTC. Amino acids: CSGGGSALGEQYF.

The V gene is TRBV20-1, the J gene TRBJ2-3; 14 bases map to TRBD2. J lost 4 bases, V lost 4 bases, and 4 bases had no gene match. Looked up from germline, CDR1 is DFQATT and CDR2 is SNEGSKA (reference sequence). CDR3 length: 15 residues. The CDR3 sequence: CSATGTSGGSDTQYF. For the CDR3, the DNA is TGCAGTGCTACGGGGACTAGCGGGGGCTCAGATACGCAGTATTTT.

This clonotype was recorded at least ten times. This chain uses TRBV12-3 or TRBV12-4 with TRBJ2-7, with D perhaps TRBD1 (6 bases). The CDR3 loop spans 12 amino acids. V dropped 6 bases and J dropped 5 bases, with 11 bases sitting between them. The CDR3 nucleotides are TGTGCCAGCAGAACAGGGTACCACGAGCAGTACTTC. This translates into CASRTGYHEQYF.